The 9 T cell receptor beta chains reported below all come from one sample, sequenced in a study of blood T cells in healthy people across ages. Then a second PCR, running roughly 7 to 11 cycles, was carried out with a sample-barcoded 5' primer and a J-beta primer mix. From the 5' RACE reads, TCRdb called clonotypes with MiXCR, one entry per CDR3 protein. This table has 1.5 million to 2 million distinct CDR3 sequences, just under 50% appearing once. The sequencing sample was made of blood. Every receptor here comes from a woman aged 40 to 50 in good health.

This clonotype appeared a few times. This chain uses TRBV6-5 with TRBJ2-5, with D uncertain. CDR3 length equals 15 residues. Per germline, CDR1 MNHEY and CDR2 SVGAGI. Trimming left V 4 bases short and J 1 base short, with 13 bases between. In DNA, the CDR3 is TGTGCCAGCAGTTCCTTTTCCGGGCTCCAAGAGACCCAGTACTTC. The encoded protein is CASSSFSGLQETQYF.

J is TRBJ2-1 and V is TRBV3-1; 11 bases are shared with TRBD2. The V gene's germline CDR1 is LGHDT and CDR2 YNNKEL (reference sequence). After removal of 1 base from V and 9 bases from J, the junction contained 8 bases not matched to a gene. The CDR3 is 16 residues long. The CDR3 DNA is TGTGCCAGCAGCCAAGGTGGTAGCGGGGGGGAGGCTGAGCAGTTCTTC. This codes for CASSQGGSGGEAEQFF.

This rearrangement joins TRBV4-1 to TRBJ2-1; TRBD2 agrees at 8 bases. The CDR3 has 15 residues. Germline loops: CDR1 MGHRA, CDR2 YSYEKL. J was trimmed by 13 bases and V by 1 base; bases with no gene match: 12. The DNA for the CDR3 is TGCGCCAGCAGCCAAGTCGGGGGGGGAAAAGAGACCCAGTTCTTC. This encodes CASSQVGGGKETQFF.

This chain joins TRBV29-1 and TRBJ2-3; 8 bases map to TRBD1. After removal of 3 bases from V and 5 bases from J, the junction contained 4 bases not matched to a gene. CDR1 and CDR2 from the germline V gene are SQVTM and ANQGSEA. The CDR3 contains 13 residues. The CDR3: CSVDRGRIDTQYF. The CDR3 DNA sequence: TGCAGCGTTGACAGGGGGCGTATAGATACGCAGTATTTT.

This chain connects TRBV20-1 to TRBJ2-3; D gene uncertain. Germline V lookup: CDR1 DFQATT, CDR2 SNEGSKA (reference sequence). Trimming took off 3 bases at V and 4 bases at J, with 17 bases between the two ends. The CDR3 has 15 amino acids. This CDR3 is CSASRTPRGADTQYF. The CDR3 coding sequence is TGCAGTGCTAGTCGGACCCCCCGTGGTGCAGATACGCAGTATTTT.

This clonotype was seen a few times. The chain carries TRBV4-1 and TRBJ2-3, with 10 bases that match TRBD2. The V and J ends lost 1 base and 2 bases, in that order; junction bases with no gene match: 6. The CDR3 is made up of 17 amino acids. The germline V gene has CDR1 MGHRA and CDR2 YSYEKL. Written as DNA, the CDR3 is TGCGCCAGCAGCCAAGGGTGGGGGACTAGCGCCACAGATACGCAGTATTTT. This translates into CASSQGWGTSATDTQYF.

CDR3 in amino acids: CASSRGTSAYNEQFF. In DNA form, the CDR3 reads TGTGCCAGCAGCCGAGGGACTAGCGCCTACAATGAGCAGTTCTTC. The J gene is TRBJ2-1, the V gene TRBV11-2, with 10 bases identical to TRBD2. The V gene's germline CDR1 is SGHAT and CDR2 FQNNGV. V gave up 5 bases and J gave up 2 bases; unmatched junction bases: 3. This CDR3 is built from 15 residues.

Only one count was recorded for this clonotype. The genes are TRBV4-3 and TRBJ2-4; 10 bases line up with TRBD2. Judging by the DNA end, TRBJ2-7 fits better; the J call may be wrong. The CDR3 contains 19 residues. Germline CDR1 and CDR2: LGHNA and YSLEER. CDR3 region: CASSQGGNLAGGPTYEQYF. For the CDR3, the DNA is TGCGCCAGCAGCCAAGGCGGGAATTTAGCGGGGGGACCCACCTACGAGCAGTACTTC.

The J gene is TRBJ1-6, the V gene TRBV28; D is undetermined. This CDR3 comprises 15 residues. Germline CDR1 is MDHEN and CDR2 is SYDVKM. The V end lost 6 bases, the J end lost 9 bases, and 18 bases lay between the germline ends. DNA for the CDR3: TGTGCCAGCAGGACCAGCGGGGAAGGAAGTTCACCCCTCCACTTT. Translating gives CASRTSGEGSSPLHF.